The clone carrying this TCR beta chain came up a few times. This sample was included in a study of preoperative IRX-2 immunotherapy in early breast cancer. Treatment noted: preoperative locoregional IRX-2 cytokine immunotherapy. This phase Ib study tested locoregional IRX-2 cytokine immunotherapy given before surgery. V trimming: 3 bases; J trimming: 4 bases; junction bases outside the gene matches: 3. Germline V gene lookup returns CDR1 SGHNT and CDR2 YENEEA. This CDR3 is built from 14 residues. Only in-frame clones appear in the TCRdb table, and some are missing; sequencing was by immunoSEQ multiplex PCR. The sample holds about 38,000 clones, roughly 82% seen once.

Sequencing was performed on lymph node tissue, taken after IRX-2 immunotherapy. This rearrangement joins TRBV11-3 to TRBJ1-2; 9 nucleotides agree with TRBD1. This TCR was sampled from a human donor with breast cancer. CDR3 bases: TGTGCCAGCAGCTTGGGACAGGGACCCTATGGCTACACCTTC. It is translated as CASSLGQGPYGYTF. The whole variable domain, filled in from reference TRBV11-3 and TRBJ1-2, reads EAGVVQSPRYKIIEKKQPVAFWCNPISGHNTLYWYLQNLGQGPELLIRYENEEAVDDSQLPKDRFSAERLKGVDSTLKIQPAELGDSAVYLCASSLGQGPYGYTFGSGTRLTVV.